This T cell receptor (beta chain) was identified during a study of cytomegalovirus exposure and HLA in healthy donors. Overall study context: In an early release, HLA-typed donors contributed some 82 million unique TCR sequences. Findings and caveats of the study: In a later analysis, 15,000 to 20,000 TCR beta sequences were associated with HLA alleles at 0.05 false discovery rate.

The CDR3 covers 16 residues. Germline-derived CDR1 and CDR2 are LNHDA and SQIVND (reference sequence). With 6 bases removed from V and 0 bases from J, the gap between germline ends came to 15 bases. This clone was seen once. The antigen remains undetermined. 13 Jbeta primers and 60 Vbeta primers were used for the PCR. The repertoire was sequenced with immunoSEQ multiplex PCR; TCRdb's copy has only in-frame clones and lacks some. Of 110,000 or so clones in the sample, 69% were seen once. The rearrangement joins TRBV19 to TRBJ2-4; maybe TRBD1 (6 bases). This TCR derives from a young man in good health and CMV-seronegative. Sequencing was carried out using PBMCs. CDR3 protein: CASSPTGILAKNIQYF. DNA of the CDR3: TGTGCCAGTAGCCCTACAGGGATTCTAGCCAAAAACATTCAGTACTTC.